The 5 T cell receptor beta chains below all came from one sample that was sequenced in a study of preoperative IRX-2 immunotherapy in early breast cancer. Documented treatment: preoperative locoregional IRX-2 cytokine immunotherapy. TCRdb keeps only in-frame clones here, not all; method: immunoSEQ multiplex PCR. The sample carries 20,000 to 30,000 clones, 75% to 90% recorded once. The sample consisted of lymph node tissue, taken after IRX-2 immunotherapy. All receptors come from a human donor with breast cancer.

The J gene is TRBJ1-5, the V gene TRBV19; D possibly corresponds to TRBD1 (5 bases). Germline values: CDR1 LNHDA, CDR2 SQIVND (reference sequence). CDR3 length equals 16 residues. The V end was cut by 3 bases, the J end by 6 bases, with 18 bases between. In DNA, the CDR3 is TGTGCCAGTAGTATGAACAGTCCGACAGCCAGTCAGCCCCAGCATTTT. It codes for CASSMNSPTASQPQHF.

This clone was picked up one time. The chain uses TRBV9 and TRBJ2-5, with D possibly TRBD2 on 5 matching bases. Trimming stripped 6 bases from V and 9 bases from J, with 18 bases between. The CDR3 loop spans 13 amino acids. CDR1 and CDR2 from the germline V gene are SGDLS and YYNGEE. The CDR3 here is CASTTSEGWAQYF. The CDR3 DNA is TGTGCCAGCACCACTAGTGAGGGATGGGCCCAGTACTTC. The whole variable domain, remainder taken from reference TRBV9 and TRBJ2-5, is DSGVTQTPKHLITATGQRVTLRCSPRSGDLSVYWYQQSLDQGLQFLIQYYNGEERAKGNILERFSAQQFPDLHSELNLSSLELGDSALYFCASTTSEGWAQYFGPGTRLLVL.

V gene TRBV6-8 combines with J gene TRBJ1-1, with no clear D. The CDR3 is 15 residues long. Germline assignment: CDR1 MNHGY and CDR2 SAAAGT. V lost 6 bases and J 1 base, leaving 15 bases between the germline ends. As DNA, the CDR3 is TGTGCCAGCAGAGTCCCCCCTCCGCAGAACACTGAAGCTTTCTTT. Protein: CASRVPPPQNTEAFF.

J is TRBJ1-1 and V is TRBV5-1, with a possible D match to TRBD1 (5 bases). The germline CDR1 and CDR2 sequences are SGHRS and YFSETQ. Trimming took off 1 base at V and 2 bases at J, with 9 bases between the two ends. This CDR3 has 14 amino acids. CDR3 amino acids: CASSLWGTNTEAFF. Here the CDR3 DNA reads TGCGCCAGCAGCTTGTGGGGGACCAACACTGAAGCTTTCTTT.

This chain joins TRBV10-3 and TRBJ2-3; D may be TRBD2 (7 bases). The CDR3 contains 13 residues. V was clipped by 6 bases and J by 6 bases, with 13 bases between them. Germline V CDR1 and CDR2: ENHRY, SYGVKD. DNA of the CDR3: TGTGCCATCAGGGGGGGGCCCACTGATACGCAGTATTTT. Protein: CAIRGGPTDTQYF.